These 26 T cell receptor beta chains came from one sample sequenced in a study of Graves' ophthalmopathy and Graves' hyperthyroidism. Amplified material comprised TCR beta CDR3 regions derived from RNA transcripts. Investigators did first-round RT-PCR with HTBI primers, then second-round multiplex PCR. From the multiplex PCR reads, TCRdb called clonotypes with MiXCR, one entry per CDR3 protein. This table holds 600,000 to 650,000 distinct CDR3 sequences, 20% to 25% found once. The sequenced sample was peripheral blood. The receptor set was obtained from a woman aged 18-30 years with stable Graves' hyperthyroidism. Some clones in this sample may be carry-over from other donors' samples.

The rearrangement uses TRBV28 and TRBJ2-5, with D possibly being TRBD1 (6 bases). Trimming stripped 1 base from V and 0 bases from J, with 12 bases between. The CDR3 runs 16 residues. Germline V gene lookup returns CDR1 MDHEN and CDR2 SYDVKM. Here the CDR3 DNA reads TGTGCCAGCAGTTTATTGGGGGCCGGGTACCAAGAGACCCAGTACTTC. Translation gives CASSLLGAGYQETQYF. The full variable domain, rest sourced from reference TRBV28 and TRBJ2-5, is DVKVTQSSRYLVKRTGEKVFLECVQDMDHENMFWYRQDPGLGLRLIYFSYDVKMKEKGDIPEGYSVSREKKERFSLILESASTNQTSMYLCASSLLGAGYQETQYFGPGTRLLVL.

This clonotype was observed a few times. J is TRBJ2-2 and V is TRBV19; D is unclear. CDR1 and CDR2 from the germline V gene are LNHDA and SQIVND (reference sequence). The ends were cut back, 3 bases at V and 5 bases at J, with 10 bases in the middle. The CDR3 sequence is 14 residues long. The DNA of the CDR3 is TGTGCCAGTAGTATTGTCCCAACAACCGGGGAGCTGTTTTTT. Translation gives CASSIVPTTGELFF.

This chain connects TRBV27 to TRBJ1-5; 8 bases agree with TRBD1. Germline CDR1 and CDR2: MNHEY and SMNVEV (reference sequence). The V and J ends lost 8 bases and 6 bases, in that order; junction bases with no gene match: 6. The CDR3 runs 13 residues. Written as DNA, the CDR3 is TGTGCCAGCTCGACAGGGGCCGGTCAGCCCCAGCATTTT. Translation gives CASSTGAGQPQHF.

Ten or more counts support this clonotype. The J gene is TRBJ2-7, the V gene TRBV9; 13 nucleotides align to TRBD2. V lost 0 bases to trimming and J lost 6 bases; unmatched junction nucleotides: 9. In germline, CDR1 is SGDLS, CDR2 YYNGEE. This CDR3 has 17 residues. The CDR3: CASSVGASRLAGGEQYF. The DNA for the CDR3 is TGTGCCAGCAGCGTAGGGGCTTCCAGACTAGCGGGAGGCGAGCAGTACTTC.

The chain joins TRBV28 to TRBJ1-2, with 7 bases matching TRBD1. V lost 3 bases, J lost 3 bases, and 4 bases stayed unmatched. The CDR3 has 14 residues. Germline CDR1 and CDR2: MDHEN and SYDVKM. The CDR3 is CASSLQGVYYGYTF. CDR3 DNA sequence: TGTGCCAGCAGTTTGCAGGGGGTGTACTATGGCTACACCTTC.

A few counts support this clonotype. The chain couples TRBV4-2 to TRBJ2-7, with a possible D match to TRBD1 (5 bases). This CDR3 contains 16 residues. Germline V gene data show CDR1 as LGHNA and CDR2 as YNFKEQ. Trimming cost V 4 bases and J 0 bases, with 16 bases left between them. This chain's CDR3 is CASSRSGAASSYEQYF. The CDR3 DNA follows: TGTGCCAGCAGCCGTAGTGGGGCTGCAAGCTCCTACGAGCAGTACTTC.

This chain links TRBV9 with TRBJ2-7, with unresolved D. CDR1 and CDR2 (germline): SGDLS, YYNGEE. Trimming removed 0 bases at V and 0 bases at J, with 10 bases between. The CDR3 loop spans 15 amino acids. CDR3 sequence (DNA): TGTGCCAGCAGCGTAGAAGGCCTAACCTCCTACGAGCAGTACGTC. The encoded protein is CASSVEGLTSYEQYV.

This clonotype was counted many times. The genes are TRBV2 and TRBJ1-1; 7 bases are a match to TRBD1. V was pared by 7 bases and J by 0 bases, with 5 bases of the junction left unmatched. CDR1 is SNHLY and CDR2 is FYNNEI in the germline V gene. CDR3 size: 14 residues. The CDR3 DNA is TGTGCCAGCATATCGGGACAGTTGAACACTGAAGCTTTCTTT. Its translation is CASISGQLNTEAFF. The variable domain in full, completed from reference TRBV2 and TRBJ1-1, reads EPEVTQTPSHQVTQMGQEVILRCVPISNHLYFYWYRQILGQKVEFLVSFYNNEISEKSEIFDDQFSVERPDGSNFTLKIRSTKLEDSAMYFCASISGQLNTEAFFGQGTRLTVV.

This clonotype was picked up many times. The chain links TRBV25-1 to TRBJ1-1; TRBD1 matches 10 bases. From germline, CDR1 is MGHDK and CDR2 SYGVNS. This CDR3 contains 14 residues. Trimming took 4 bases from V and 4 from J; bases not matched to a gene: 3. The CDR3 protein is CASSVGTGATEAFF. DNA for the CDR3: TGTGCCAGCAGTGTAGGGACAGGGGCCACTGAAGCTTTCTTT.

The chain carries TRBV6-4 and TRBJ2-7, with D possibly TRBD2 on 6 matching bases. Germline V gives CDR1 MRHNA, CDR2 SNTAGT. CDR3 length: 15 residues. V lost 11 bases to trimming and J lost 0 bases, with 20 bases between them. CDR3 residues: CAPSPQGGDSYEQYF. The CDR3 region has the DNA TGTGCCCCTTCCCCCCAGGGCGGGGACTCCTACGAGCAGTACTTC.

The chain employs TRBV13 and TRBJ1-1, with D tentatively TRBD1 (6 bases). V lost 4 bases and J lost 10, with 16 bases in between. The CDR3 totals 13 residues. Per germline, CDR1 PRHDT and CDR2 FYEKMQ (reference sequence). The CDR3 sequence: CASSSGGAGTAFF. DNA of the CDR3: TGTGCCAGCAGCTCTGGGGGCGCGGGTACAGCTTTCTTT.

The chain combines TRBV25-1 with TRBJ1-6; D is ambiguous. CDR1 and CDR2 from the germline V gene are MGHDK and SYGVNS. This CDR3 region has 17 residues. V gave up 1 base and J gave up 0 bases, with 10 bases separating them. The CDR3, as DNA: TGTGCCAGCAGTGAATGGACGGGAAGCTCCTATAATTCACCCCTCCACTTT. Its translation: CASSEWTGSSYNSPLHF.

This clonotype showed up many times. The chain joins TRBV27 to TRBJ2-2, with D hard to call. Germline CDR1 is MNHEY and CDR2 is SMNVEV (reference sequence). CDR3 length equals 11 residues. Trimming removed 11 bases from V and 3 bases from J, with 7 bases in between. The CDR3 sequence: CAPEDTGELFF. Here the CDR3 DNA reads TGTGCCCCCGAGGACACCGGGGAGCTGTTTTTT.

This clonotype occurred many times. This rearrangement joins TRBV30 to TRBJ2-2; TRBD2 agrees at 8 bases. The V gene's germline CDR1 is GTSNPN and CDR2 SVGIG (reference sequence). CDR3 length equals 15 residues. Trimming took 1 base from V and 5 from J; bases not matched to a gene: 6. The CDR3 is CAWSGSAGGTGELFF. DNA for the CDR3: TGTGCCTGGAGTGGGAGTGCGGGGGGAACCGGGGAGCTGTTTTTT.

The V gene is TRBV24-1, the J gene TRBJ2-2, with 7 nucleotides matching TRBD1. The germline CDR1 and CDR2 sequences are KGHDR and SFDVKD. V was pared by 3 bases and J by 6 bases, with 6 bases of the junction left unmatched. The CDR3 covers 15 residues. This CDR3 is CATSDRDRDAGELFF. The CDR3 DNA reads TGTGCCACCAGTGATCGCGACAGGGACGCCGGGGAGCTGTTTTTT.

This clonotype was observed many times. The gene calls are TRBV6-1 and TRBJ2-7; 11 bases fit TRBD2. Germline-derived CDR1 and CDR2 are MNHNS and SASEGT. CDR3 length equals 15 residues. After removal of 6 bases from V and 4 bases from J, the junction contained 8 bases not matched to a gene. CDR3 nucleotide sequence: TGTGCCAGCAGGAATAGCGGGAGGGCCGATTACGAGCAGTACTTC. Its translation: CASRNSGRADYEQYF.

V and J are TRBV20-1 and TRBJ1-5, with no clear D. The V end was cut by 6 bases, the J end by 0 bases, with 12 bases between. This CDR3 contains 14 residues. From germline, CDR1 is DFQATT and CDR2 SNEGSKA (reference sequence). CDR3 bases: TGCAGTGCCCAAGAGGCCCCTAGCAATCAGCCCCAGCATTTT. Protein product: CSAQEAPSNQPQHF.

The CDR3 sequence: CASSEALGGNMNTEAFF. The CDR3 nucleotides are TGTGCCAGCAGTGAAGCGTTGGGCGGCAACATGAACACTGAAGCTTTCTTT. The V call is TRBV6-1, the J call TRBJ1-1; D call uncertain. V dropped 0 bases and J dropped 0 bases, with 14 bases sitting between them. CDR1 is MNHNS, CDR2 SASEGT, per germline. This CDR3 is 17 amino acids long.

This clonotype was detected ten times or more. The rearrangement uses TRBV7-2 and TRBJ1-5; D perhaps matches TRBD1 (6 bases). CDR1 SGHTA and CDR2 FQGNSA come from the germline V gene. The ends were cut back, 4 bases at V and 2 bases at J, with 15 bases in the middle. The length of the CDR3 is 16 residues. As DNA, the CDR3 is TGTGCCAGCAGCTGGTTTCCAGGGGCTGGCAATCAGCCCCAGCATTTT. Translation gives CASSWFPGAGNQPQHF.

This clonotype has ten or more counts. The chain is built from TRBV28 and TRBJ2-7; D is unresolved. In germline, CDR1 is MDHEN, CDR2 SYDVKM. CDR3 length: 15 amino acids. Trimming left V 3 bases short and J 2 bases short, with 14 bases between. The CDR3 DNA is TGTGCCAGCAGTTTCGACGGCCGCTTCCCCTACGAGCAGTACTTC. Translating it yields CASSFDGRFPYEQYF.

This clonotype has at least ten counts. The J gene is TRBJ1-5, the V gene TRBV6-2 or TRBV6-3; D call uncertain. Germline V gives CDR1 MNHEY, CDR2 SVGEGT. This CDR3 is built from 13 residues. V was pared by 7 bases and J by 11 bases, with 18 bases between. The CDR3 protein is CASIEGSQGSQHF. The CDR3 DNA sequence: TGTGCCAGCATCGAAGGCTCCCAAGGTTCCCAGCATTTT.

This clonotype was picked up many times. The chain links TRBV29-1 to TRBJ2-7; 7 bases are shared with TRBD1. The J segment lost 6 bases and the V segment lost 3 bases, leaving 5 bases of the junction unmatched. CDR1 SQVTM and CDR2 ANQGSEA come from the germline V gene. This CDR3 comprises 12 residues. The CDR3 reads CSVDNRGSEQYF. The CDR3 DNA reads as TGCAGCGTTGACAACAGGGGTTCCGAGCAGTACTTC.

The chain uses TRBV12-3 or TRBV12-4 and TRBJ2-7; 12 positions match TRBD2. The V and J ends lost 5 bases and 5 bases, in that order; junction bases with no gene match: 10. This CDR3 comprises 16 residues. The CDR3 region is CASSPLAGGRVDEQYF. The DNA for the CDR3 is TGTGCCAGCAGTCCACTAGCGGGAGGAAGGGTTGACGAGCAGTACTTC.

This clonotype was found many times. Here the CDR3 reads CASSYSPGKGTEAFF. The CDR3 DNA follows: TGTGCCAGCAGTTACTCTCCAGGGAAAGGAACTGAAGCTTTCTTT. The chain joins TRBV6-5 to TRBJ1-1; D is perhaps TRBD1 (5 bases). The germline CDR1 and CDR2 sequences are MNHEY and SVGAGI. Deletions cut 0 bases from V and 5 bases from J, with 13 bases between. This CDR3 is 15 amino acids long.

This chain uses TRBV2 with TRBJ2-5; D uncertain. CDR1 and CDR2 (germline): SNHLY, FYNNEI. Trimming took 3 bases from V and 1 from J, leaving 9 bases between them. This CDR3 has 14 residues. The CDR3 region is CASSDNGPQETQYF. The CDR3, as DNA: TGTGCCAGCAGTGACAATGGGCCCCAAGAGACCCAGTACTTC. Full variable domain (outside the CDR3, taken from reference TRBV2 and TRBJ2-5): EPEVTQTPSHQVTQMGQEVILRCVPISNHLYFYWYRQILGQKVEFLVSFYNNEISEKSEIFDDQFSVERPDGSNFTLKIRSTKLEDSAMYFCASSDNGPQETQYFGPGTRLLVL.

CDR3 sequence reads: CATSRGGEAYEQYF. Written as DNA, the CDR3 is TGTGCCACCAGCAGAGGGGGGGAGGCCTACGAGCAGTACTTC. The V gene is TRBV15, the J gene TRBJ2-7; maybe TRBD2 (6 bases). With 1 base removed from V and 2 bases from J, the gap between germline ends came to 9 bases. The CDR3 length is 14 residues. Germline V gene lookup returns CDR1 LNHNV and CDR2 YYDKDF (reference sequence).